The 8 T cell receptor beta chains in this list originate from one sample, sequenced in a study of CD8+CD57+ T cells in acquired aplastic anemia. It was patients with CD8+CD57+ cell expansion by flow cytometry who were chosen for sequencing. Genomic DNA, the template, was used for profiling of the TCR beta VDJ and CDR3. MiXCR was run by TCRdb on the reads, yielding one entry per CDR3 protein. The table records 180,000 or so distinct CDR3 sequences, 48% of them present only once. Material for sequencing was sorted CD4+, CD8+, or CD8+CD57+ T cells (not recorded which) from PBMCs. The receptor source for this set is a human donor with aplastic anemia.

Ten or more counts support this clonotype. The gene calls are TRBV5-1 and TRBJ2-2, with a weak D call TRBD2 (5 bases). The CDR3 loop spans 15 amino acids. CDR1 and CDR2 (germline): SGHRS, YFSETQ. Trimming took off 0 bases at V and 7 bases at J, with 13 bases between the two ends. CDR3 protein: CASSLAEGRSGELFF. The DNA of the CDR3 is TGCGCCAGCAGCTTGGCAGAGGGTCGGAGCGGGGAGCTGTTTTTT. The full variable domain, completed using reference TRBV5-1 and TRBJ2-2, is KAGVTQTPRYLIKTRGQQVTLSCSPISGHRSVSWYQQTPGQGLQFLFEYFSETQRNKGNFPGRFSGRQFSNSRSEMNVSTLELGDSALYLCASSLAEGRSGELFFGEGSRLTVL.

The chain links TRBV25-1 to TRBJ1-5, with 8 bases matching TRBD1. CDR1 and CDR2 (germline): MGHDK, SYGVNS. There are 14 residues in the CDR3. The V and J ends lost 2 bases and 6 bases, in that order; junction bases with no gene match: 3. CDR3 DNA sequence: TGTGCCAGCAGTGAAGGACAGGGTGGTCAGCCCCAGCATTTT. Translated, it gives CASSEGQGGQPQHF.

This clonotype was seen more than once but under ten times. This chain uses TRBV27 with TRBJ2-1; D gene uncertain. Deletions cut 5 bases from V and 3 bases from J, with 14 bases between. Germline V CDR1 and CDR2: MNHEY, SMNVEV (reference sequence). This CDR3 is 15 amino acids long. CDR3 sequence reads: CASSPQRAFYNEQFF. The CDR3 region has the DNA TGTGCCAGCAGTCCCCAACGGGCTTTCTACAATGAGCAGTTCTTC.

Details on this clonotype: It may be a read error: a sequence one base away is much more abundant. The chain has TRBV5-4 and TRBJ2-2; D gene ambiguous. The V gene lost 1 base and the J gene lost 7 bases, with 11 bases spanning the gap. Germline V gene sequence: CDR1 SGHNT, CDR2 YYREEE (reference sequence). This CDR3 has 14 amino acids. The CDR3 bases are TGTGCCAGCAGCTTGAAGGGTTTGGTCGGGGAGCTGTTTTTT. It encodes CASSLKGLVGELFF. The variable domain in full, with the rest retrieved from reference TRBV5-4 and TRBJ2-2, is ETGVTQSPTHLIKTRGQQVTLRCSSQSGHNTVSWYQQALGQGPQFIFQYYREEENGRGNFPPRFSGLQFPNYSSELNVNALELDDSALYLCASSLKGLVGELFFGEGSRLTVL.

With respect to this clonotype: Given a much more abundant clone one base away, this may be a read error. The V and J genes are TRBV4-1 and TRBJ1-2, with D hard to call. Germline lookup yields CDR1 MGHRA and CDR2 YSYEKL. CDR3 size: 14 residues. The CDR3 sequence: CASSQDNINYGCTF. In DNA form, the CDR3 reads TGCGCCAGCAGCCAAGATAACATCAACTATGGCTGCACCTTC.

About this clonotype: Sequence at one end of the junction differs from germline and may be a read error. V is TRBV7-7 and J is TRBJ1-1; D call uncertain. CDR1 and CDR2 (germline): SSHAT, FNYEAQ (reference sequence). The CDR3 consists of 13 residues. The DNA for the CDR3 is TGTGCTAGCAGCTTAGAGGTGAACACTGAAGCTTTCTTT. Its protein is CASSLEVNTEAFF. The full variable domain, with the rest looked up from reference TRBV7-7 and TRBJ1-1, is GAGVSQSPRYKVTKRGQDVTLRCDPISSHATLYWYQQALGQGPEFLTYFNYEAQPDKSGLPSDRFSAERPEGSISTLTIQRTEQRDSAMYRCASSLEVNTEAFFGQGTRLTVV.

CDR3 sequence (DNA): TGTGCCAGCAGCCCCCGGCGAGAGACCCAGTACTTC. As protein: CASSPRRETQYF. This chain connects TRBV7-8 to TRBJ2-5; D not certain. CDR1 and CDR2 (germline): SGHVS, FQNEAQ. CDR3 length: 12 amino acids. The V and J ends lost 5 bases and 4 bases respectively, with 8 bases between them.

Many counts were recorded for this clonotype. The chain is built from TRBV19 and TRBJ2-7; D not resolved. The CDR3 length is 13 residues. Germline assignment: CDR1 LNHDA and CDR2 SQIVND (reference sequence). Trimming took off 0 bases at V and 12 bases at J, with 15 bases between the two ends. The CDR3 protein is CASSIDQDLNRYF. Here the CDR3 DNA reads TGTGCCAGTAGTATAGACCAGGACCTTAATCGGTACTTC.